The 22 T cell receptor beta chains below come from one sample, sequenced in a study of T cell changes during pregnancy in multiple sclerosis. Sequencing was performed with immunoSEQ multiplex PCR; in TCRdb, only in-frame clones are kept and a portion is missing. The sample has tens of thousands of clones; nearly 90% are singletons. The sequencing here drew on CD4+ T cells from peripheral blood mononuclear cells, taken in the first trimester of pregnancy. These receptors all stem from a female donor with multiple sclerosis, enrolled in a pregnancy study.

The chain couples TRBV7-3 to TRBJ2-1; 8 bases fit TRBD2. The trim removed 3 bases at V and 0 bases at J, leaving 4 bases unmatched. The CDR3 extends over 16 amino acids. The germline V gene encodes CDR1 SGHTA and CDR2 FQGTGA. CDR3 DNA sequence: TGTGCCAGCAGCTTTCTCGGGGGGGCCTCCTACAATGAGCAGTTCTTC. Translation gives CASSFLGGASYNEQFF.

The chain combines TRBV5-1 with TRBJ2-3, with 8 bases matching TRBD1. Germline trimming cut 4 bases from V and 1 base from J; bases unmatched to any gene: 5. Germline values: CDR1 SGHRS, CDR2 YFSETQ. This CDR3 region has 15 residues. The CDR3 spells CASSAPQGGTDTQYF. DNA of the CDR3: TGCGCCAGCAGCGCCCCACAGGGGGGCACAGATACGCAGTATTTT.

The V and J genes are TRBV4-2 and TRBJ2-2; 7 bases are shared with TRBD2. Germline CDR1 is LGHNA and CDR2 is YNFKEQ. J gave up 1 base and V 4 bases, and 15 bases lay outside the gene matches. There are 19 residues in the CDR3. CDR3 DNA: TGTGCCAGCAGCCTCCCCAAGGCGAGCGGGGAGGGGAACACCGGGGAGCTGTTTTTT. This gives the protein CASSLPKASGEGNTGELFF.

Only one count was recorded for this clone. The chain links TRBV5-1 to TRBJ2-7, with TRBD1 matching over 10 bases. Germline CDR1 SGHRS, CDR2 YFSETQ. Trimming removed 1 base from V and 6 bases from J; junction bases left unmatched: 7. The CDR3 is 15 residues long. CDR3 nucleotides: TGCGCCAGCAGCTTGCGCCGACAGGGGGCGGGCGAGCAGTACTTC. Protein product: CASSLRRQGAGEQYF.

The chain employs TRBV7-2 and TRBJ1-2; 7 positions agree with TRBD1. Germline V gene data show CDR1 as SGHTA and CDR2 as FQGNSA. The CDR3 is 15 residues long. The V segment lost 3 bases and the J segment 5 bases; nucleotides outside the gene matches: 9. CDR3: CASSLTQGRGYGYTF. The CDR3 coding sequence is TGTGCCAGCAGCTTGACACAGGGGAGAGGGTATGGCTACACCTTC. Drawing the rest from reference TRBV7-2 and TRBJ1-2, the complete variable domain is GAGVSQSPSNKVTEKGKDVELRCDPISGHTALYWYRQSLGQGLEFLIYFQGNSAPDKSGLPSDRFSAERTGGSVSTLTIQRTQQEDSAVYLCASSLTQGRGYGYTFGSGTRLTVV.

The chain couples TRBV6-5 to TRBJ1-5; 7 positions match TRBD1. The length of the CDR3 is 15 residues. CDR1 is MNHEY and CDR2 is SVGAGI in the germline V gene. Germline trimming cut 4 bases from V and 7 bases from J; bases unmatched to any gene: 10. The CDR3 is CASSSRQGLSQPQHF. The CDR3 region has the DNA TGTGCCAGCAGTTCAAGACAGGGCTTAAGCCAGCCCCAGCATTTT.

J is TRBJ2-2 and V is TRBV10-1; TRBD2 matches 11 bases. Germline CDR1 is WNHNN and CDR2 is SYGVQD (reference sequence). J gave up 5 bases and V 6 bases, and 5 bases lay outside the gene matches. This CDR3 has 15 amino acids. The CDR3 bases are TGCGCCAGCAGGGCTAGCGGGAGGTCGACCGGGGAGCTGTTTTTT. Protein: CASRASGRSTGELFF.

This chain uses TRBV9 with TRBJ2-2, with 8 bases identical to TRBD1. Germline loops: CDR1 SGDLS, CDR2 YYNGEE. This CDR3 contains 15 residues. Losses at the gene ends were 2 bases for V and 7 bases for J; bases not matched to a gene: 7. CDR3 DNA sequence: TGTGCCAGCAGCGTGGGACAGGCACACGGCGGGGAGCTGTTTTTT. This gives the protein CASSVGQAHGGELFF.

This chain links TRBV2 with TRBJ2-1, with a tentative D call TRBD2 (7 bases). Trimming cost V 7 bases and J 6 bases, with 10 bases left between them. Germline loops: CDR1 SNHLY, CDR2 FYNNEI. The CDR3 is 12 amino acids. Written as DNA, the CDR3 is TGTGCCAGCACGGGGGGCCCCAATGAGCAGTTCTTC. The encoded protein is CASTGGPNEQFF.

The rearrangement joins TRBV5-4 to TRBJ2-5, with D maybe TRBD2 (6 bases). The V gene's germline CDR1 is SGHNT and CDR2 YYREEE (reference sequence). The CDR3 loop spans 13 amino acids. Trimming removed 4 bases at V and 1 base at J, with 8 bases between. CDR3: CASSRDSQETQYF. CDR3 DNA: TGTGCCAGCAGCCGGGACTCCCAAGAGACCCAGTACTTC.

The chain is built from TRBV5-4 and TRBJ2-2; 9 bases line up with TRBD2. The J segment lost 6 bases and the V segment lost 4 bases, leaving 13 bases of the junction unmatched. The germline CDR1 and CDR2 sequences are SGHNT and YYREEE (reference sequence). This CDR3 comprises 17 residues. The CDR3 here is CASSALIAGDLPGELFF. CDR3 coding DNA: TGTGCCAGCAGCGCACTAATAGCGGGAGATCTCCCCGGGGAGCTGTTTTTT.

CDR3 loop: CASMGSPFQAFF. CDR3 sequence (DNA): TGTGCCAGCATGGGGAGCCCCTTTCAAGCTTTCTTT. The chain carries TRBV27 and TRBJ1-1; D remains ambiguous. Germline CDR1 reads MNHEY; CDR2 reads SMNVEV (reference sequence). The V and J ends lost 7 bases and 9 bases respectively, with 15 bases between them. The length of the CDR3 is 12 residues.

CDR3 loop: CASSYSGGSDTGELFF. The CDR3, as DNA: TGTGCCAGCAGTTACTCAGGCGGGTCGGACACCGGGGAGCTGTTTTTT. The rearrangement links TRBV6-5 to TRBJ2-2; TRBD2 is a possible D gene (5 bases). Germline V CDR1 and CDR2: MNHEY, SVGAGI. CDR3 size: 16 residues. V dropped 0 bases and J dropped 3 bases, with 11 bases sitting between them.

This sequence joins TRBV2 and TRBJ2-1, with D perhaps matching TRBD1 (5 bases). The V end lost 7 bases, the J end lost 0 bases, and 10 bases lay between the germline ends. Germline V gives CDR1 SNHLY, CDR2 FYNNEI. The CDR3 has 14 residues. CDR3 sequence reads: CASTDDSSYNEQFF. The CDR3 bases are TGTGCCAGCACCGACGACAGCTCCTACAATGAGCAGTTCTTC.

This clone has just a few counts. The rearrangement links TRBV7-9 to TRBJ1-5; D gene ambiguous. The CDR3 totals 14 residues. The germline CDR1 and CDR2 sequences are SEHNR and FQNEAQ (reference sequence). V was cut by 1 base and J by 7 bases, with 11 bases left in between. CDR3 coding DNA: TGTGCCAGCAGCTTAGGGGGAGGGTACCAGCCCCAGCATTTT. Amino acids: CASSLGGGYQPQHF.

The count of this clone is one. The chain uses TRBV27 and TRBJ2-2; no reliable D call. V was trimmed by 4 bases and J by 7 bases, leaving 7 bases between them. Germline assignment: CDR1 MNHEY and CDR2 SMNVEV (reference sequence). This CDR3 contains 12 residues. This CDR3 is CASSSRGGELFF. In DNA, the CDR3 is TGTGCCAGCAGTTCACGAGGCGGGGAGCTGTTTTTT.

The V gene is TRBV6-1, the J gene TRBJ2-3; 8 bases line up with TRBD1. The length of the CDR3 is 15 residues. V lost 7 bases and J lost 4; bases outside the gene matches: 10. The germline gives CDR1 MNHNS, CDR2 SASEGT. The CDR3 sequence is CASTGLGQGADTQYF. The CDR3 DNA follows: TGTGCCAGCACCGGCCTTGGACAGGGCGCAGATACGCAGTATTTT.

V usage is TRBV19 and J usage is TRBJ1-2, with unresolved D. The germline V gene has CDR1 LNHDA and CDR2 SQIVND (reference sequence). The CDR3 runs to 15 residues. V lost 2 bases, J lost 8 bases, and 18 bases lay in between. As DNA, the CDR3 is TGTGCCAGTAGTATAACTAAGGAGGCTAGGGTCGGCTACACCTTC. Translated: CASSITKEARVGYTF. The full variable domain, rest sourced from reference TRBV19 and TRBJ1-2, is DGGITQSPKYLFRKEGQNVTLSCEQNLNHDAMYWYRQDPGQGLRLIYYSQIVNDFQKGDIAEGYSVSREKKESFPLTVTSAQKNPTAFYLCASSITKEARVGYTFGSGTRLTVV.

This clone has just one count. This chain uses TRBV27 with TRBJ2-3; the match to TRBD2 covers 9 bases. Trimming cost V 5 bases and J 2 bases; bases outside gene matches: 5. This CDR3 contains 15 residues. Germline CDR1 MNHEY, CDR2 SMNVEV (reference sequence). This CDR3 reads CASSVGTSYTDTQYF. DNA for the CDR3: TGTGCCAGCAGTGTAGGGACTAGCTACACAGATACGCAGTATTTT.

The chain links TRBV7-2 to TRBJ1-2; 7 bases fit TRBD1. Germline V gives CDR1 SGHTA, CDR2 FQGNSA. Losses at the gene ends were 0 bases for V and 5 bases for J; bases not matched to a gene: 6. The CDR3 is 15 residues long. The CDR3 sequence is CASSLASQGGYGYTF. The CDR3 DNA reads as TGTGCCAGCAGCTTAGCGAGCCAGGGGGGTTATGGCTACACCTTC.

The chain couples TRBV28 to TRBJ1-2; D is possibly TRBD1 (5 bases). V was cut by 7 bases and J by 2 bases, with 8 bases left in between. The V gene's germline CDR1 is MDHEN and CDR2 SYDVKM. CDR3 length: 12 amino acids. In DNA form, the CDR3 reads TGTGCCAGCACCAGGGCGAACTATGGCTACACCTTC. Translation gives CASTRANYGYTF.

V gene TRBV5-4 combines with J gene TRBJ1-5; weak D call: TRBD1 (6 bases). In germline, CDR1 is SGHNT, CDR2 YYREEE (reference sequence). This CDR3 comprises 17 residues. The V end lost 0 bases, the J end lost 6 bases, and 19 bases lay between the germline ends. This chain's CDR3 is CASSLGVGGGLIQPQHF. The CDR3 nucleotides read TGTGCCAGCAGCTTGGGGGTGGGAGGGGGATTGATTCAGCCCCAGCATTTT.